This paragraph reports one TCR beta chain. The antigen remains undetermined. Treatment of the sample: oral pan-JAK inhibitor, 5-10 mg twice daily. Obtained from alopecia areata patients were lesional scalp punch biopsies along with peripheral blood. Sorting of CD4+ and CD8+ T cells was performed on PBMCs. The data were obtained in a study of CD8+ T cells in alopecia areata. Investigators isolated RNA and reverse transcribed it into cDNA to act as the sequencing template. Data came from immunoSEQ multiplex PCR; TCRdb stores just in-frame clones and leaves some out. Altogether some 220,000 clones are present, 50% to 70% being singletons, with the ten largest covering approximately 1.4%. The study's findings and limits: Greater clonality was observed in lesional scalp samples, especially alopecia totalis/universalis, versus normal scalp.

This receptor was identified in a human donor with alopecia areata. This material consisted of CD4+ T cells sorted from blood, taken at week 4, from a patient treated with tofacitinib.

In DNA, the CDR3 is TGTGCCAGCAGTTTTGACAGGGGCGAGCAGTACTTC. Translating gives CASSFDRGEQYF. V gene TRBV2 combines with J gene TRBJ2-7; the match to TRBD1 covers 8 bases. The germline V gene encodes CDR1 SNHLY and CDR2 FYNNEI. V shed 5 bases, J shed 6 bases, and the junction held 3 bases outside the gene matches. The CDR3 is 12 amino acids.